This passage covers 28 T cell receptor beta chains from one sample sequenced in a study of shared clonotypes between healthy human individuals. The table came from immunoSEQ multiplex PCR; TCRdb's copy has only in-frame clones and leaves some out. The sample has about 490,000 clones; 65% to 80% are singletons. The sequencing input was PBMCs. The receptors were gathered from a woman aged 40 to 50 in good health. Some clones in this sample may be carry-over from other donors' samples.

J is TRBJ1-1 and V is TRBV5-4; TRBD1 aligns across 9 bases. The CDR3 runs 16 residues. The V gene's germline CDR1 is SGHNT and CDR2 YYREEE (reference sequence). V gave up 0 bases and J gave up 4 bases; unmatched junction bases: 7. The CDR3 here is CASSLGWGQGFTEAFF. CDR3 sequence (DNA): TGTGCCAGCAGCTTGGGGTGGGGACAGGGTTTCACTGAAGCTTTCTTT. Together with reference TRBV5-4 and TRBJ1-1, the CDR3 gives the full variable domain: ETGVTQSPTHLIKTRGQQVTLRCSSQSGHNTVSWYQQALGQGPQFIFQYYREEENGRGNFPPRFSGLQFPNYSSELNVNALELDDSALYLCASSLGWGQGFTEAFFGQGTRLTVV.

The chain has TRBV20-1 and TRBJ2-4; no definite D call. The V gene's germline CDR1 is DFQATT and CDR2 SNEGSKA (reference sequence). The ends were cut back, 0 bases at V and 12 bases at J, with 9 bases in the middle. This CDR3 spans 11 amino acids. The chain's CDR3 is CSARDRQTQYF. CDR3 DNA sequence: TGCAGTGCTAGAGATCGCCAGACTCAGTACTTC.

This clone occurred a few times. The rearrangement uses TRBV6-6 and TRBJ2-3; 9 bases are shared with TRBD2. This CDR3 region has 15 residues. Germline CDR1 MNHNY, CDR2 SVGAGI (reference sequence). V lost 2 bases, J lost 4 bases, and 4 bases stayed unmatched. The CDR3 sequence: CASSYRTSEADTQYF. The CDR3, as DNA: TGTGCCAGCAGTTACAGGACTAGCGAAGCAGATACGCAGTATTTT.

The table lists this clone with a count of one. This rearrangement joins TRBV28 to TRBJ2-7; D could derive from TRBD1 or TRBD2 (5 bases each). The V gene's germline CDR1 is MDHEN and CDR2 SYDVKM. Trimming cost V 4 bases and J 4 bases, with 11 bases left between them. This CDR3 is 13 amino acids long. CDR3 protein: CASSYMGVYEQYF. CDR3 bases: TGTGCCAGCAGTTATATGGGGGTGTACGAGCAGTACTTC.

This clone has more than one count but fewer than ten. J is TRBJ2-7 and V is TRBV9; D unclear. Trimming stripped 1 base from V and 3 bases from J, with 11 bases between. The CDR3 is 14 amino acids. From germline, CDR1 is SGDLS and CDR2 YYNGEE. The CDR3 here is CASSVSSTRYEQYF. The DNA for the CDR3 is TGTGCCAGCAGCGTATCTTCGACGCGCTACGAGCAGTACTTC.

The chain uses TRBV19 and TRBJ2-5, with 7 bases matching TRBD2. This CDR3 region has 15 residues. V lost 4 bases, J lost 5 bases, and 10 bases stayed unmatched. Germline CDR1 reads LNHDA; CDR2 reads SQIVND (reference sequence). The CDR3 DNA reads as TGTGCCAGTAGTAAATTGACTAGCACACAGGAGACCCAGTACTTC. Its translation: CASSKLTSTQETQYF.

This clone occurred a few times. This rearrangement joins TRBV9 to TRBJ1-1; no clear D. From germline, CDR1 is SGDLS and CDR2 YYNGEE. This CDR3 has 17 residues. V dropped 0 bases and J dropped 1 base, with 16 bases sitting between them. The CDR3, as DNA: TGTGCCAGCAGCGTAGAAGAACGCGAGATGAAGAACACTGAAGCTTTCTTT. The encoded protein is CASSVEEREMKNTEAFF.

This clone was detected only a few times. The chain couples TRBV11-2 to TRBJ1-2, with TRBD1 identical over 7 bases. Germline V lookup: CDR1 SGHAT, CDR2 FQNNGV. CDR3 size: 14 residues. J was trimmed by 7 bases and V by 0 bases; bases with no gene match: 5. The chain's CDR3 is CASSLDRQGGGYTF. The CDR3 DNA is TGTGCCAGCAGCTTAGATAGACAGGGTGGTGGCTACACCTTC.

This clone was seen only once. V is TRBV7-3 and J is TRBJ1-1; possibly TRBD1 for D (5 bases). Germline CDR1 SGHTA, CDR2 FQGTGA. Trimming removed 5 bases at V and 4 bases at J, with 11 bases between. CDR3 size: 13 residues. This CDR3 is CASSGSGGTEAFF. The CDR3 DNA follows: TGTGCCAGCAGCGGTTCGGGGGGCACTGAAGCTTTCTTT.

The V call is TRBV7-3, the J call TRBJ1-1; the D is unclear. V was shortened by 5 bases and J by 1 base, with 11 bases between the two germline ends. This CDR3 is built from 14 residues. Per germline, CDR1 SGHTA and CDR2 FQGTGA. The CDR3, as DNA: TGTGCCAGCAGCCCGATCTCAGGGAACACTGAAGCTTTCTTT. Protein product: CASSPISGNTEAFF.

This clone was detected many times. The CDR3 loop is CASSQDWGTVDAEAFF. CDR3 nucleotides: TGTGCCAGCAGCCAAGATTGGGGGACGGTGGACGCTGAAGCTTTCTTT. The J gene is TRBJ1-1, the V gene TRBV4-2, with D possibly being TRBD1 (5 bases). V lost 0 bases and J lost 6, with 17 bases in between. The CDR3 consists of 16 residues. Germline V CDR1 and CDR2: LGHNA, YNFKEQ.

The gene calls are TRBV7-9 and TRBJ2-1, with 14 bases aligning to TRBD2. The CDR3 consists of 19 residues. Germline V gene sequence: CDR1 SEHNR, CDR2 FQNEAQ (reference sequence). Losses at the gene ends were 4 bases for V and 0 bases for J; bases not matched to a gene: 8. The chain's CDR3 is CASSSGTSGSECSYNEQFF. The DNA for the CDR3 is TGTGCCAGCAGCTCCGGGACTAGCGGGAGCGAGTGCTCCTACAATGAGCAGTTCTTC.

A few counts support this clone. CDR3 sequence: CASSGQNSGNTIYF. DNA for the CDR3: TGTGCCAGCAGCGGACAGAACTCTGGAAACACCATATATTTT. The V and J genes are TRBV14 and TRBJ1-3; a weak D match, TRBD1 (6 bases). The germline V gene has CDR1 SGHDN and CDR2 FVKESK. Trimming cost V 5 bases and J 0 bases, with 8 bases left between them. The CDR3 runs 14 residues.

The DNA of the CDR3 is TGTGCCAGCAGCCCCCGCGACGGGGGCCCGGCAGATACGCAGTATTTT. Translated, it gives CASSPRDGGPADTQYF. This chain joins TRBV5-4 and TRBJ2-3, with D perhaps matching TRBD1 or TRBD2 (6 bases each). CDR1 is SGHNT, CDR2 YYREEE, per germline (reference sequence). CDR3 size: 16 residues. V was clipped by 4 bases and J by 4 bases, with 19 bases between them.

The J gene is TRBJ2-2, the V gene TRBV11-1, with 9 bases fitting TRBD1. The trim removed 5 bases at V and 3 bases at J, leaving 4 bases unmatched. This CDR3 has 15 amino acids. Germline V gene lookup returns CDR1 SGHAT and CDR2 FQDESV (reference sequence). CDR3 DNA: TGTGCCAGCAGCACCGACAGGGGGGACACCGGGGAGCTGTTTTTT. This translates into CASSTDRGDTGELFF.

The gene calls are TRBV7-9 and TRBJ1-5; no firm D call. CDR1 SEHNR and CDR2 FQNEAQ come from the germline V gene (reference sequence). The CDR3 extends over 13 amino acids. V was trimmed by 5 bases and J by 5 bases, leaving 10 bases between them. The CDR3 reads CASSPTGDQPQHF. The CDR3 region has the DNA TGTGCCAGCAGCCCAACCGGCGATCAGCCCCAGCATTTT.

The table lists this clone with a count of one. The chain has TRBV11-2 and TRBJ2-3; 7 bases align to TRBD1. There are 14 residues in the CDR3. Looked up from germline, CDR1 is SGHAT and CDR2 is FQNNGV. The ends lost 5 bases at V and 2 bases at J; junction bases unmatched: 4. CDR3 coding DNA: TGTGCCAGCAGCCACGACAGGGCCACAGATACGCAGTATTTT. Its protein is CASSHDRATDTQYF.

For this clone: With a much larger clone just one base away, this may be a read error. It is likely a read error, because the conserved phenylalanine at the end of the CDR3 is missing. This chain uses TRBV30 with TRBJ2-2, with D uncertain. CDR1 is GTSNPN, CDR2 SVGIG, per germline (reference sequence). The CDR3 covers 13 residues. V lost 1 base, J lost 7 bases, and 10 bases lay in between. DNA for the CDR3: TGTGCCTGGAGTGGCCGGCGTGTCGGGGAGCTGTTTCTT. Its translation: CAWSGRRVGELFL.

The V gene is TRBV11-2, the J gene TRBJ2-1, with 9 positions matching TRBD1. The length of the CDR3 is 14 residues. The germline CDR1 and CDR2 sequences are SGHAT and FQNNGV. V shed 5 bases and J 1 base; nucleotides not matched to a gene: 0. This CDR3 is CASSGQGSYNEQFF. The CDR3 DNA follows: TGTGCCAGCAGCGGACAGGGGTCCTACAATGAGCAGTTCTTC.

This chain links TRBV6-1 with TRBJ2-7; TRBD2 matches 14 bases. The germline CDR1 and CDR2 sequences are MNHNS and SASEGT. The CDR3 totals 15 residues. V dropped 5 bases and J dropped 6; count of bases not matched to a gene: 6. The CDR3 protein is CASSPEGLAGVEQYF. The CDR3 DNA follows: TGTGCCAGCAGTCCGGAGGGACTAGCGGGAGTCGAGCAGTACTTC.

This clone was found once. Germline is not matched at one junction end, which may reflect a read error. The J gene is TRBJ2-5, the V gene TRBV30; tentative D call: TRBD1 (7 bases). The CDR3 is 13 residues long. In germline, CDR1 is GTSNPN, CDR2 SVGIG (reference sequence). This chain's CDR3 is CAWSVGQAGTQHF. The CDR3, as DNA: TGTGCCTGGAGTGTAGGACAGGCGGGGACCCAGCACTTC.

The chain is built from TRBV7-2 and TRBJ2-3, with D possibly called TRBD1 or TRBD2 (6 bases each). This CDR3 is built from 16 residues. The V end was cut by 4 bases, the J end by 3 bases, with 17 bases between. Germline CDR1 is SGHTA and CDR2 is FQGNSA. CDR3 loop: CASSSLLRGATDTQYF. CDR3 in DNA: TGTGCCAGCAGCTCCCTCCTGAGGGGGGCTACAGATACGCAGTATTTT.

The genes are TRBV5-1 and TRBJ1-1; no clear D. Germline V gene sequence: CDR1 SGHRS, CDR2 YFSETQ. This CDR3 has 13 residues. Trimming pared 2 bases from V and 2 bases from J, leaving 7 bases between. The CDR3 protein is CASSFNRNTEAFF. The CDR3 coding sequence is TGCGCCAGCAGCTTCAACAGAAACACTGAAGCTTTCTTT. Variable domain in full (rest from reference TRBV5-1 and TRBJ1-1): KAGVTQTPRYLIKTRGQQVTLSCSPISGHRSVSWYQQTPGQGLQFLFEYFSETQRNKGNFPGRFSGRQFSNSRSEMNVSTLELGDSALYLCASSFNRNTEAFFGQGTRLTVV.

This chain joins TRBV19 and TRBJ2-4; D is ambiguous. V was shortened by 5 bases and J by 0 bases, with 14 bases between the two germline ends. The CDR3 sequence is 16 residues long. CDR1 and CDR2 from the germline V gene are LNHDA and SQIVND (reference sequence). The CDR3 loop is CASSSPALLAKNIQYF. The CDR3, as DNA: TGTGCCAGTAGTTCCCCAGCCTTGCTAGCCAAAAACATTCAGTACTTC.

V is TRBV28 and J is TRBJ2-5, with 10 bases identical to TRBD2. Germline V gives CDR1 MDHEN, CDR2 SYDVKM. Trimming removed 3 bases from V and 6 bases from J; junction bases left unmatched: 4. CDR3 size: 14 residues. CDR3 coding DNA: TGTGCCAGCAGTTTGGCTAGCGGGAGACAGACCCAGTACTTC. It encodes CASSLASGRQTQYF.

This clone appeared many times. The CDR3 nucleotides are TGCAGTATGACAGAGGGCAATCAGCCCCAGCATTTT. Protein: CSMTEGNQPQHF. The J gene is TRBJ1-5, the V gene TRBV29-1, with D possibly TRBD1 on 5 matching bases. This CDR3 is 12 amino acids long. Looked up from germline, CDR1 is SQVTM and CDR2 is ANQGSEA.

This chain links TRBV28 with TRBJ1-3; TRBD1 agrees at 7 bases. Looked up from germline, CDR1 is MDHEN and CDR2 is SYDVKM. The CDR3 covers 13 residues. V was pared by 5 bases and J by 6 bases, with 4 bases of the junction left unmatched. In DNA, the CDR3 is TGTGCCAGCAGTAAGACAGGGACAAACACCATATATTTT. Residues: CASSKTGTNTIYF.

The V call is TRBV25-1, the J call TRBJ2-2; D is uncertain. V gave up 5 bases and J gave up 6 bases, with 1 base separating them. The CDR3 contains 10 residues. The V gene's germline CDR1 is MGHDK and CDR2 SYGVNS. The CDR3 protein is CASSSGELFF. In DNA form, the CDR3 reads TGTGCCAGCAGTTCCGGGGAGCTGTTTTTT.